The 23 T cell receptor beta chains below all came from one sample that was sequenced in a study of blood T cells in healthy people across ages. Next came a second PCR, run for roughly 6 to 11 cycles, which used a sample-barcoded 5' primer along with a J-beta primer mix. TCRdb reanalysed the 5' RACE reads using MiXCR and keeps one entry per CDR3 protein. The table records 450,000 to 650,000 distinct CDR3 sequences, 24% of them present only once. These data were likewise used in another study, on T cells of mothers and their children.

Material: blood. Receptor source: a boy younger than 18 in good health.

This chain uses TRBV28 with TRBJ1-1, with D perhaps TRBD1 (5 bases). V was cut by 2 bases and J by 12 bases, with 13 bases left in between. CDR1 is MDHEN, CDR2 SYDVKM, per germline. The CDR3 is made up of 12 amino acids. CDR3 amino acids: CASSLSSGTTFF. As DNA, the CDR3 is TGTGCCAGCAGTTTAAGTTCGGGGACGACTTTCTTT.

This clonotype appeared many times. V and J are TRBV6-5 and TRBJ2-1; 7 nucleotides match TRBD1. V lost 5 bases and J lost 4; bases outside the gene matches: 17. Germline lookup yields CDR1 MNHEY and CDR2 SVGAGI. CDR3 length equals 18 residues. CDR3 amino acids: CASSRQGPRSSLYNEQFF. CDR3 bases: TGTGCCAGCAGTCGACAGGGTCCTCGTTCCTCCCTATACAATGAGCAGTTCTTC.

The CDR3 DNA sequence: TGTGCCAGCAGCCTAAGTACGCATTTTCAGTACTTC. This sequence encodes CASSLSTHFQYF. The chain has TRBV7-9 and TRBJ2-4, with D unclear. Germline V CDR1 and CDR2: SEHNR, FQNEAQ (reference sequence). V was cut by 5 bases and J by 11 bases, with 13 bases left in between. This CDR3 comprises 12 residues.

The chain uses TRBV6-2 or TRBV6-3 and TRBJ1-5; D is ambiguous. This CDR3 spans 14 amino acids. Trimming stripped 2 bases from V and 6 bases from J, with 11 bases between. Germline CDR1 reads MNHEY; CDR2 reads SVGEGT. The DNA of the CDR3 is TGTGCCAGCAGTTACAATACGCCATCTCAGCCCCAGCATTTT. As protein: CASSYNTPSQPQHF.

This clonotype appeared a few times. The chain recombines TRBV6-2 or TRBV6-3 with TRBJ2-7; D may match TRBD1 or TRBD2 (5 bases each). Trimming took 0 bases from V and 5 from J, leaving 17 bases between them. Germline V gives CDR1 MNHEY, CDR2 SVGEGT. CDR3 size: 16 residues. CDR3 sequence: CASSYSINPRGDEQYF. CDR3 sequence (DNA): TGTGCCAGCAGTTACTCGATTAACCCGAGAGGGGACGAGCAGTACTTC.

The chain is built from TRBV6-2 or TRBV6-3 and TRBJ2-1; 9 bases are shared with TRBD1. Gene TRBJ2-5 matches the end of the DNA better, so the J call may be wrong. There are 14 residues in the CDR3. CDR1 and CDR2 from the germline V gene are MNHEY and SVGEGT. Here the CDR3 reads CASRQGQGGETQYF. Written as DNA, the CDR3 is TGTGCCAGCCGACAGGGACAGGGCGGAGAGACCCAGTACTTC.

The rearrangement links TRBV7-9 to TRBJ2-1, with 7 bases aligning to TRBD1. CDR3 length equals 14 residues. Germline V gene sequence: CDR1 SEHNR, CDR2 FQNEAQ (reference sequence). V shed 7 bases, J shed 10 bases, and the junction held 13 bases outside the gene matches. This chain's CDR3 is CASMPRQGPSEQFF. The CDR3, as DNA: TGTGCCAGCATGCCTCGACAGGGCCCGTCGGAGCAGTTCTTC.

This clonotype was counted between two and nine times. The junction and the germline gene differ at one end; a read error may be behind it. The V and J genes are TRBV28 and TRBJ2-5; TRBD2 matches at 12 bases. Germline CDR1 and CDR2: MDHEN and SYDVKM. This CDR3 is built from 15 residues. CDR3 bases: TGTGCCGGCAGTTCCCCGGGACTAGCGGGAGAGACCCAGTACTTC. This sequence encodes CAGSSPGLAGETQYF.

V gene TRBV25-1 combines with J gene TRBJ2-5; tentatively, D is TRBD1 (6 bases). The V and J ends lost 3 bases and 4 bases respectively, with 21 bases between them. Germline V gene lookup returns CDR1 MGHDK and CDR2 SYGVNS. The CDR3 spans 17 residues. This CDR3 reads CASSDSRDTRLAETQYF. The DNA of the CDR3 is TGTGCCAGCAGTGACTCCCGGGACACCAGACTCGCAGAGACCCAGTACTTC.

This chain uses TRBV24-1 with TRBJ2-1; no reliable D call. The V end was cut by 0 bases, the J end by 5 bases, with 4 bases between. CDR3 length: 13 amino acids. The V gene's germline CDR1 is KGHDR and CDR2 SFDVKD. This CDR3 is CATSDLNNNEQFF. CDR3 nucleotide sequence: TGTGCCACCAGTGATTTGAACAACAATGAGCAGTTCTTC.

The chain combines TRBV20-1 with TRBJ1-1, with D perhaps TRBD1 (5 bases). The V and J ends lost 5 bases and 0 bases respectively, with 19 bases between them. Germline lookup yields CDR1 DFQATT and CDR2 SNEGSKA (reference sequence). This CDR3 contains 16 residues. The CDR3 region has the DNA TGCAGTGCTTCGGGACGTAAGGGCCTCATGAACACTGAAGCTTTCTTT. Protein sequence: CSASGRKGLMNTEAFF.

This chain connects TRBV7-9 to TRBJ2-3; 8 nucleotides agree with TRBD1. The V and J ends lost 5 bases and 2 bases, in that order; junction bases with no gene match: 12. In germline, CDR1 is SEHNR, CDR2 FQNEAQ (reference sequence). The length of the CDR3 is 17 residues. In nucleotides, the CDR3 is TGTGCCAGCAGCCGACAACCCGACAGGGGAAACACAGATACGCAGTATTTT. Its translation: CASSRQPDRGNTDTQYF.

This rearrangement joins TRBV6-1 to TRBJ2-5; TRBD2 matches 10 bases. Per the germline V gene, CDR1 is MNHNS and CDR2 is SASEGT. CDR3 length equals 17 residues. V trimming: 5 bases; J trimming: 4 bases; junction bases outside the gene matches: 13. The CDR3 here is CASSQHLAGAGGETQYF. The CDR3 DNA reads as TGTGCCAGCAGTCAACATCTAGCGGGAGCGGGTGGAGAGACCCAGTACTTC.

This clonotype was observed a few times. Likely a read error: the CDR3 ends without its conserved phenylalanine or tryptophan. The DNA is omitted, as the CDR3 cannot be located on it reliably, and the CDR3 follows TCRdb's listing. J is TRBJ1-2 and V is TRBV7-3; the table gives TRBD1 as D, unverified against the DNA. The CDR3 is 10 residues long, counting both termini. Germline V gene lookup returns CDR1 SGHTA and CDR2 FQGTGA. The CDR3 sequence is CASANPGHFL.

This rearrangement joins TRBV4-3 to TRBJ2-1, with TRBD2 matching over 11 bases. Matching the DNA end better, TRBJ2-7 makes the J call doubtful. The CDR3 spans 17 residues. Germline CDR1 LGHNA, CDR2 YSLEER. The CDR3 spells CASSQGPTSGGLYEQYF. The CDR3 DNA follows: TGCGCCAGCAGCCAAGGTCCAACTAGCGGGGGCCTCTACGAGCAGTACTTC.

This clonotype has only a few counts. This rearrangement joins TRBV6-5 to TRBJ2-1; TRBD2 is a possible D gene (6 bases). Gene TRBJ2-5 matches the end of the DNA better, so the J call may be wrong. The length of the CDR3 is 16 residues. Germline V gene sequence: CDR1 MNHEY, CDR2 SVGAGI. The CDR3 loop is CASSSVGRDSHGTQYF. The CDR3, as DNA: TGTGCCAGCAGTTCTGTAGGCCGGGACTCCCACGGGACCCAGTACTTC.

This clonotype has just a few counts. This sequence joins TRBV24-1 and TRBJ2-3; 12 bases agree with TRBD2. V gave up 4 bases and J gave up 0 bases; unmatched junction bases: 4. CDR3 length equals 17 residues. Germline values: CDR1 KGHDR, CDR2 SFDVKD. CDR3 nucleotide sequence: TGTGCCACCAGTGAAACTAGCGGGAGGCAGAGCACAGATACGCAGTATTTT. It is translated as CATSETSGRQSTDTQYF.

This clonotype was detected only a few times. The chain is built from TRBV7-6 and TRBJ1-2; 7 nucleotides agree with TRBD1. The CDR3 is 16 residues long. Trimming removed 4 bases from V and 6 bases from J; junction bases left unmatched: 14. The germline CDR1 and CDR2 sequences are SGHVS and FNYEAQ. The CDR3 is CASSSDSRTGAHGYTF. CDR3 sequence (DNA): TGTGCCAGCAGCTCAGACTCCCGAACAGGGGCTCATGGCTACACCTTC.

The chain carries TRBV12-3 or TRBV12-4 and TRBJ1-1, with 8 bases that match TRBD1. The CDR3 runs 13 residues. The trim removed 2 bases at V and 10 bases at J, leaving 6 bases unmatched. CDR3 nucleotide sequence: TGTGCCAGCAGTTTAAAGGGCAGGGGGCGAGCTTTCTTT. This encodes CASSLKGRGRAFF.

The chain carries TRBV5-1 and TRBJ2-7; D is perhaps TRBD1 (5 bases). Germline assignment: CDR1 SGHRS and CDR2 YFSETQ. The CDR3 is 11 residues long. The V end lost 5 bases, the J end lost 6 bases, and 9 bases lay between the germline ends. As DNA, the CDR3 is TGCGCCAGCAGAATGGGGCCCGAGCAGTACTTC. It codes for CASRMGPEQYF.

The chain is built from TRBV20-1 and TRBJ1-1; D possibly corresponds to TRBD1 (5 bases). The V gene's germline CDR1 is DFQATT and CDR2 SNEGSKA (reference sequence). The CDR3 has 13 residues. V dropped 6 bases and J dropped 6 bases, with 17 bases sitting between them. The CDR3 is CSAPVGAGPEAFF. In nucleotides, the CDR3 is TGCAGTGCCCCGGTAGGGGCAGGGCCTGAAGCTTTCTTT.

The genes are TRBV12-3 or TRBV12-4 and TRBJ2-3; TRBD1 might be the D (6 bases). V was trimmed by 4 bases and J by 2 bases, leaving 19 bases between them. The CDR3 totals 17 residues. CDR3: CASSWGPTGMDTDTQYF. The DNA of the CDR3 is TGTGCCAGCAGTTGGGGACCGACAGGAATGGACACAGATACGCAGTATTTT.

This sequence joins TRBV25-1 and TRBJ1-3; D is uncertain. Per germline, CDR1 MGHDK and CDR2 SYGVNS. This CDR3 has 18 amino acids. Trimming shortened V by 2 bases and J by 0 bases, and 17 bases separated the two germline ends. DNA for the CDR3: TGTGCCAGCAGTGAAGGAATAAAGGAGATCCTCTCTGGAAACACCATATATTTT. This translates into CASSEGIKEILSGNTIYF. The variable domain in full, with the rest retrieved from reference TRBV25-1 and TRBJ1-3, is EADIYQTPRYLVIGTGKKITLECSQTMGHDKMYWYQQDPGMELHLIHYSYGVNSTEKGDLSSESTVSRIRTEHFPLTLESARPSHTSQYLCASSEGIKEILSGNTIYFGEGSWLTVV.